This T cell receptor (beta chain) emerged from a study of T cell repertoires in cytomegalovirus infection. This clonotype was seen repeatedly, ten times or more. Its antigen is as yet unknown. TCRdb itself ran the reads through MiXCR, one entry per CDR3 protein. The sample records 640,000 or so distinct CDR3 sequences, around a third being singletons. Looked up from germline, CDR1 is SGHTA and CDR2 is FQGNSA. The CDR3 runs to 15 residues. V lost 5 bases and J 1 base, leaving 14 bases between the germline ends. This chain links TRBV7-2 with TRBJ1-1; TRBD1 might be the D (5 bases). Source: cultured PBMCs, taken from culture after CMV antigen stimulation. The clonotype originates from a human donor in good health (CMV status not recorded). Some clones in this sample may be carry-over from other donors' samples. The CDR3 loop reads CASSRDTGGNTEAFF. CDR3 sequence (DNA): TGTGCCAGCAGCAGAGACACCGGGGGGAACACTGAAGCTTTCTTT. Full variable domain (remainder filled in from reference TRBV7-2 and TRBJ1-1): GAGVSQSPSNKVTEKGKDVELRCDPISGHTALYWYRQSLGQGLEFLIYFQGNSAPDKSGLPSDRFSAERTGGSVSTLTIQRTQQEDSAVYLCASSRDTGGNTEAFFGQGTRLTVV.